The 7 T cell receptor beta chains below all came from one sample that was sequenced in a study of glioma-infiltrating T cells after dendritic cell vaccination. Assay used: immunoSEQ multiplex PCR; TCRdb lists only in-frame clones, some missing. The sample consists of fewer than 85,000 clones, about 76% of them appearing once. The specimen was blood, collected before dendritic cell vaccination. The receptors shown here come from a human donor with glioblastoma.

The chain has TRBV2 and TRBJ1-1; D unclear. Trimming took off 5 bases at V and 5 bases at J, with 6 bases between the two ends. This CDR3 is 11 amino acids long. The germline gives CDR1 SNHLY, CDR2 FYNNEI. In DNA form, the CDR3 reads TGTGCCAGCAGTTTAGTTACTGAAGCTTTCTTT. Amino acid sequence: CASSLVTEAFF.

The chain combines TRBV6-6 with TRBJ2-2, with 8 bases identical to TRBD2. Germline-derived CDR1 and CDR2 are MNHNY and SVGAGI (reference sequence). Trimming removed 5 bases from V and 6 bases from J; junction bases left unmatched: 8. The CDR3 totals 15 residues. This chain's CDR3 is CASSPGGWQAGELFF. The CDR3 DNA reads as TGTGCCAGCAGTCCGGGAGGGTGGCAAGCCGGGGAGCTGTTTTTT.

The gene calls are TRBV6-5 and TRBJ1-1; 7 nucleotides agree with TRBD1. Germline loops: CDR1 MNHEY, CDR2 SVGAGI. The CDR3 is 13 amino acids. The V and J ends lost 6 bases and 4 bases, in that order; junction bases with no gene match: 5. DNA for the CDR3: TGTGCCAGCAGAAAAAACAGGGGCACTGAAGCTTTCTTT. Protein product: CASRKNRGTEAFF.

In this sample, this clone turned up once. The gene calls are TRBV7-2 and TRBJ1-2; 7 nucleotides align to TRBD1. Germline lookup yields CDR1 SGHTA and CDR2 FQGNSA. The V and J ends lost 5 bases and 7 bases, in that order; junction bases with no gene match: 10. CDR3 length: 14 amino acids. The CDR3 DNA follows: TGTGCCAGCAGCGACCAGGGACAGACGTTTGGCTACACCTTC. It codes for CASSDQGQTFGYTF. Combining the CDR3 with reference TRBV7-2 and TRBJ1-2 gives the whole variable domain GAGVSQSPSNKVTEKGKDVELRCDPISGHTALYWYRQSLGQGLEFLIYFQGNSAPDKSGLPSDRFSAERTGGSVSTLTIQRTQQEDSAVYLCASSDQGQTFGYTFGSGTRLTVV.

Only a few counts were recorded for this clone. This chain connects TRBV20-1 to TRBJ2-5; D perhaps matches TRBD2 (5 bases). The CDR3 loop spans 11 amino acids. The germline gives CDR1 DFQATT, CDR2 SNEGSKA (reference sequence). With 6 bases removed from V and 8 bases from J, the gap between germline ends came to 13 bases. The chain's CDR3 is CSARSGSTQYF. CDR3 nucleotide sequence: TGCAGTGCGAGATCGGGATCTACCCAGTACTTC.

This chain links TRBV6-5 with TRBJ1-3; no firm D call. Trimming pared 2 bases from V and 4 bases from J, leaving 12 bases between. This CDR3 region has 15 residues. Germline CDR1 reads MNHEY; CDR2 reads SVGAGI. CDR3 loop: CASSYRTGTGNTIYF. The CDR3 region has the DNA TGTGCCAGCAGTTACCGAACGGGTACGGGAAACACCATATATTTT.

The chain links TRBV2 to TRBJ2-3; D is ambiguous. The CDR3 consists of 17 residues. V lost 2 bases, J lost 0 bases, and 15 bases lay in between. Germline V lookup: CDR1 SNHLY, CDR2 FYNNEI. The CDR3 DNA reads as TGTGCCAGCAGTGAAAGGTTAGGAGAATCTAGCACAGATACGCAGTATTTT. As protein: CASSERLGESSTDTQYF. The whole variable domain, filled in from reference TRBV2 and TRBJ2-3, reads EPEVTQTPSHQVTQMGQEVILRCVPISNHLYFYWYRQILGQKVEFLVSFYNNEISEKSEIFDDQFSVERPDGSNFTLKIRSTKLEDSAMYFCASSERLGESSTDTQYFGPGTRLTVL.